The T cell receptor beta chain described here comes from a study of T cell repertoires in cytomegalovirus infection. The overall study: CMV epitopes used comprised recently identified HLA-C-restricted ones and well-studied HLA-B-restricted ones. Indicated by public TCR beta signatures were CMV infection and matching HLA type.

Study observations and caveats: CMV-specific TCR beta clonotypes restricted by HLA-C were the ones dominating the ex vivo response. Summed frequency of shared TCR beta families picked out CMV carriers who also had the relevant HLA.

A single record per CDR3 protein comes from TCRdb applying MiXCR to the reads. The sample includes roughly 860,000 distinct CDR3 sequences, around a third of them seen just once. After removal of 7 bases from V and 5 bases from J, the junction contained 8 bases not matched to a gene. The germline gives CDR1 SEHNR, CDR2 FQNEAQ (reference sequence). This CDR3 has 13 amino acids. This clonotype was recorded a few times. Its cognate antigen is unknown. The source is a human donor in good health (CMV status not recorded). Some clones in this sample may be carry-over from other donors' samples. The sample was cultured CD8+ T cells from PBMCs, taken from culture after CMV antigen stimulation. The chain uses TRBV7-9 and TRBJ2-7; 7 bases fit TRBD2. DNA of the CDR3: TGTGCCAGCACCTCCCCTGGGGGGGACGAGCAGTACGTC. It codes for CASTSPGGDEQYV.